Listed here are 2 T cell receptor beta chains from one sample, sequenced in a study of shared clonotypes between healthy human individuals (dated by TCRdb to the early 2020s). Library preparation used the immunoSEQ multiplex PCR assay. TCRdb mirrors the immuneACCESS table, restricted to in-frame sequences. Some clones are absent from its copies; in checked studies, under half trace to an unresolved V gene, and the reason for the others is unknown. Across this sample there are hundreds of thousands of clones, with 73% seen only once. The ten most abundant clones make up more than 1.5% of the sample. The specimen sequenced was memory CD4+ T cells sorted from blood. The label giving this sample's cell subset or site can be read as: CD45RA-negative fraction. All receptors derive from a woman aged 30 to 39 in good health.

The chain recombines TRBV7-7 with TRBJ1-5, with D unclear. CDR1 SSHAT and CDR2 FNYEAQ come from the germline V gene (reference sequence). This CDR3 is 11 amino acids long. V shed 3 bases and J shed 11 bases, with 8 bases lying between them. DNA of the CDR3: TGTGCCAGCAGCTTCGAGGCTTCCCAGCATTTT. Its protein product is CASSFEASQHF.

The chain is built from TRBV27 and TRBJ1-1, with D perhaps TRBD1 (6 bases). CDR1 and CDR2 (germline): MNHEY, SMNVEV (reference sequence). V gave up 5 bases and J gave up 1 base, with 14 bases separating them. The CDR3 extends over 15 amino acids. CDR3 sequence (DNA): TGTGCCAGCAGTCCCTCTGGGGGGGCGAACACTGAAGCTTTCTTT. Residues: CASSPSGGANTEAFF.